This passage covers 24 T cell receptor beta chains from one sample sequenced in a study of blood T cells in healthy people across ages. Combining a sample-barcoded 5' primer with a J-beta primer mix, a second PCR ran for about 7 to 11 cycles. TCRdb analysed the 5' RACE reads with MiXCR anew, one entry per CDR3 protein. The table lists about 2 million distinct CDR3 sequences, about 50% of them singletons. The specimen was blood. Source of these receptors: a woman aged 40-49 years in good health.

The chain joins TRBV2 to TRBJ2-7; possible D gene TRBD2, 5 bases. V was cut by 8 bases and J by 7 bases, with 18 bases left in between. The germline CDR1 and CDR2 sequences are SNHLY and FYNNEI. There are 13 residues in the CDR3. The CDR3 region is CASQLVQYNEQYF. The CDR3 DNA follows: TGTGCCAGCCAACTAGTACAATACAATGAGCAGTACTTC.

The chain has TRBV11-1 and TRBJ1-4; no definite D call. V was pared by 5 bases and J by 3 bases, with 16 bases between. The germline V gene has CDR1 SGHAT and CDR2 FQDESV (reference sequence). This CDR3 has 16 amino acids. Here the CDR3 DNA reads TGTGCCAGCAGCACTAAGTACGGGCGGCCTAATGAAAAACTGTTTTTT. Amino acid sequence: CASSTKYGRPNEKLFF.

V gene TRBV11-1 combines with J gene TRBJ1-2; the match to TRBD1 covers 11 bases. The CDR3 has 15 amino acids. The germline V gene encodes CDR1 SGHAT and CDR2 FQDESV (reference sequence). J was trimmed by 6 bases and V by 4 bases; bases with no gene match: 7. The CDR3 DNA reads TGTGCCAGCAGCTCTTGGACAGGGGGCAGGGATGGCTACACCTTC. It translates to CASSSWTGGRDGYTF. Supplemented by reference TRBV11-1 and TRBJ1-2, the full variable domain reads EAEVAQSPRYKITEKSQAVAFWCDPISGHATLYWYRQILGQGPELLVQFQDESVVDDSQLPKDRFSAERLKGVDSTLKIQPAELGDSAMYLCASSSWTGGRDGYTFGSGTRLTVV.

The chain is built from TRBV6-1 and TRBJ2-1, with a weak D call TRBD2 (5 bases). Per germline, CDR1 MNHNS and CDR2 SASEGT. V shed 11 bases and J shed 0 bases, with 8 bases lying between them. The length of the CDR3 is 12 residues. The CDR3 region has the DNA TGTGCCGGACTGGGCTCCTACAATGAGCAGTTCTTC. The encoded protein is CAGLGSYNEQFF.

The chain carries TRBV21-1 and TRBJ2-7; the table assigns TRBD1, which was not confirmed against the DNA. TRBV21-1 is a known pseudogene. This CDR3 spans 14 amino acids. The CDR3 sequence is CASSKGPGSYEQYF. The CDR3 DNA is TGTGCCAGCAGCAAGGGACCGGGGTCCTACGAGCAGTACTTC.

The chain carries TRBV20-1 and TRBJ2-7; TRBD2 might be the D (5 bases). Trimming removed 6 bases from V and 0 bases from J, with 15 bases in between. The CDR3 is 14 residues long. The germline V gene encodes CDR1 DFQATT and CDR2 SNEGSKA (reference sequence). CDR3 in amino acids: CSARRTQSSYEQYF. The CDR3 nucleotides are TGCAGTGCCAGAAGGACTCAAAGCTCCTACGAGCAGTACTTC.

This clonotype was seen only once. The gene calls are TRBV15 and TRBJ2-7; D tentatively fits TRBD1 or TRBD2 (5 bases each). CDR1 is LNHNV and CDR2 is YYDKDF in the germline V gene (reference sequence). V gave up 11 bases and J gave up 7 bases, with 24 bases separating them. The CDR3 has 14 amino acids. The CDR3 sequence is CASLGWGSSNEQYF. In nucleotides, the CDR3 is TGTGCCTCTTTGGGCTGGGGGTCATCAAATGAGCAGTACTTC.

Here the CDR3 reads CASSFTAGGFSTDTQYF. As DNA, the CDR3 is TGTGCCAGCAGTTTCACGGCGGGGGGCTTTTCCACAGATACGCAGTATTTT. The V call is TRBV6-5, the J call TRBJ2-3; TRBD2 agrees at 8 bases. V lost 4 bases and J lost 2; bases outside the gene matches: 11. The CDR3 has 17 amino acids. CDR1 and CDR2 (germline): MNHEY, SVGAGI.

A few counts support this clonotype. V gene TRBV4-2 combines with J gene TRBJ2-1; D unresolved. The CDR3 has 16 residues. V was cut by 0 bases and J by 5 bases, with 14 bases left in between. Germline-derived CDR1 and CDR2 are LGHNA and YNFKEQ. The CDR3 sequence: CASSQDISTSDNEQFF. The CDR3 DNA sequence: TGTGCCAGCAGCCAAGACATCTCGACCTCAGACAATGAGCAGTTCTTC.

This clonotype was observed once. The chain joins TRBV5-6 to TRBJ2-1; 9 bases fit TRBD1. Germline values: CDR1 SGHDT, CDR2 YYEEEE. V gave up 4 bases and J gave up 8 bases; unmatched junction bases: 10. The CDR3 length is 15 residues. As DNA, the CDR3 is TGTGCCAGCAGCCACCGGACAGGGGTTATAGATGAGCAGTTCTTC. Amino acids: CASSHRTGVIDEQFF.

Notes on this clonotype: The junction departs from the called germline gene at one end, perhaps through a read error. V usage is TRBV4-3 and J usage is TRBJ2-1, with D possibly being TRBD1 or TRBD2 (5 bases each). CDR3 length: 14 amino acids. Germline assignment: CDR1 LGHNA and CDR2 YSLEER. CDR3 loop: CASSPAGSYSEQFF. The CDR3 region has the DNA TGCGCCAGCAGCCCCGCAGGGAGCTACAGTGAGCAGTTCTTC.

This chain uses TRBV20-1 with TRBJ2-3; D not resolved. The CDR3 totals 15 residues. V was clipped by 0 bases and J by 0 bases, with 10 bases between them. Germline assignment: CDR1 DFQATT and CDR2 SNEGSKA (reference sequence). CDR3 sequence (DNA): TGCAGTGCTAGAGATCCGAGCGTCAGCACAGATACGCAGTATTTT. It is translated as CSARDPSVSTDTQYF.

This clonotype was detected a few times. The rearrangement uses TRBV9 and TRBJ2-3; the D gene is possibly TRBD2 (6 bases). The CDR3 has 18 amino acids. Germline CDR1 reads SGDLS; CDR2 reads YYNGEE. Trimming took 0 bases from V and 0 from J, leaving 17 bases between them. The CDR3 reads CASSVAGGGKSSTDTQYF. Written as DNA, the CDR3 is TGTGCCAGCAGCGTAGCGGGTGGGGGGAAATCTAGCACAGATACGCAGTATTTT.

This clonotype has only a few counts. V and J are TRBV6-1 and TRBJ2-6; D is undetermined. Germline-derived CDR1 and CDR2 are MNHNS and SASEGT. V lost 6 bases and J lost 0, with 9 bases in between. The CDR3 is 15 amino acids. This CDR3 reads CASRPLGSGANVLTF. The CDR3 DNA is TGTGCCAGCAGGCCCTTGGGCTCTGGGGCCAACGTCCTGACTTTC.

The chain links TRBV15 to TRBJ2-3, with TRBD2 identical over 10 bases. CDR3 length: 17 residues. Trimming cost V 8 bases and J 2 bases; bases outside gene matches: 13. The germline gives CDR1 LNHNV, CDR2 YYDKDF (reference sequence). CDR3 loop: CATRYILLAGSTDTQYF. The CDR3 coding sequence is TGTGCCACCCGCTACATTTTACTAGCGGGGTCCACAGATACGCAGTATTTT.

The chain is built from TRBV27 and TRBJ2-1; possible D gene TRBD2, 6 bases. There are 14 residues in the CDR3. The V gene lost 4 bases and the J gene lost 3 bases, with 10 bases spanning the gap. CDR1 and CDR2 from the germline V gene are MNHEY and SMNVEV (reference sequence). The DNA of the CDR3 is TGTGCCAGCAGTTGGCGGGGAGACTACAATGAGCAGTTCTTC. Encoded protein: CASSWRGDYNEQFF.

J is TRBJ2-3 and V is TRBV9, with 13 bases aligning to TRBD2. This CDR3 region has 17 residues. After removal of 3 bases from V and 1 base from J, the junction contained 5 bases not matched to a gene. Per the germline V gene, CDR1 is SGDLS and CDR2 is YYNGEE. Here the CDR3 reads CASSAGTSGERTDTQYF. CDR3 sequence (DNA): TGTGCCAGCAGCGCCGGGACTAGCGGGGAACGCACAGATACGCAGTATTTT.

This chain uses TRBV20-1 with TRBJ2-1, with TRBD2 identical over 10 bases. V lost 5 bases to trimming and J lost 5 bases; unmatched junction nucleotides: 6. In germline, CDR1 is DFQATT, CDR2 SNEGSKA (reference sequence). This CDR3 is 14 amino acids long. The CDR3 coding sequence is TGCAGTGCTTTAAGCGGGGGGGCCAACAATGAGCAGTTCTTC. Translated, it gives CSALSGGANNEQFF.

This chain joins TRBV13 and TRBJ2-5; no reliable D call. This CDR3 has 13 amino acids. V gave up 4 bases and J gave up 3 bases, with 9 bases separating them. Germline V lookup: CDR1 PRHDT, CDR2 FYEKMQ (reference sequence). CDR3 sequence (DNA): TGTGCCAGCAGCTCCCTCCTGGAAGAGACCCAGTACTTC. This gives the protein CASSSLLEETQYF.

The chain is built from TRBV4-2 and TRBJ2-1, with 9 bases aligning to TRBD1. This CDR3 region has 14 residues. V was clipped by 2 bases and J by 8 bases; unmatched bases: 4. Germline V lookup: CDR1 LGHNA, CDR2 YNFKEQ. CDR3 sequence reads: CASSQYRGQDEQFF. CDR3 nucleotides: TGTGCCAGCAGCCAATACAGGGGGCAAGATGAGCAGTTCTTC.

This chain connects TRBV27 to TRBJ2-5; 9 positions agree with TRBD1. The closer fit of TRBJ2-7 to the DNA end suggests the J call may be wrong. Germline loops: CDR1 MNHEY, CDR2 SMNVEV (reference sequence). The length of the CDR3 is 15 residues. In DNA, the CDR3 is TGTGCCAGCAGAGATACCGGGACAGGGAGCCACGAGCAGTACTTC. This encodes CASRDTGTGSHEQYF.

J is TRBJ2-5 and V is TRBV6-2 or TRBV6-3; D possibly matches TRBD1 or TRBD2 (5 bases each). From germline, CDR1 is MNHEY and CDR2 SVGEGT. Trimming took off 0 bases at V and 11 bases at J, with 22 bases between the two ends. The CDR3 covers 16 residues. The CDR3 DNA reads TGTGCCAGCAGTTACTCGATATCGGGGACCTACAATGAGCAGTACTTC. Protein: CASSYSISGTYNEQYF.

DNA of the CDR3: TGTGCCATCAAGGGAGCAGGGAACACTGAAGCTTTCTTT. Its protein is CAIKGAGNTEAFF. This chain links TRBV10-3 with TRBJ1-1; D remains ambiguous. Per the germline V gene, CDR1 is ENHRY and CDR2 is SYGVKD. This CDR3 comprises 13 residues. Trimming left V 7 bases short and J 1 base short, with 10 bases between.

V and J are TRBV20-1 and TRBJ1-2; D is uncertain. The germline gives CDR1 DFQATT, CDR2 SNEGSKA (reference sequence). Trimming cost V 8 bases and J 8 bases, with 12 bases left between them. The CDR3 runs to 10 residues. The CDR3 here is CSTPWPGYTF. In DNA, the CDR3 is TGCAGTACCCCTTGGCCCGGCTACACCTTC.